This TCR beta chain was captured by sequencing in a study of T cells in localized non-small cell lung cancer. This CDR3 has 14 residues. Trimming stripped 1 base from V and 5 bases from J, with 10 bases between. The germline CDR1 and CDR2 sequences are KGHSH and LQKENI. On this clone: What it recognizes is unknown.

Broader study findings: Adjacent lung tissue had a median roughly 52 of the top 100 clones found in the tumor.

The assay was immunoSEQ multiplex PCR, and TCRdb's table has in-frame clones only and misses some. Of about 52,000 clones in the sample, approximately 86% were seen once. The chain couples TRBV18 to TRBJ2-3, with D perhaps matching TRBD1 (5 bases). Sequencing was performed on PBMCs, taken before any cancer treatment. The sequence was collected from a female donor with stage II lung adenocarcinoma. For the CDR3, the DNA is TGTGCCAGCTCACCACGGGCAGGGCAAGATACGCAGTATTTT. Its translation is CASSPRAGQDTQYF.